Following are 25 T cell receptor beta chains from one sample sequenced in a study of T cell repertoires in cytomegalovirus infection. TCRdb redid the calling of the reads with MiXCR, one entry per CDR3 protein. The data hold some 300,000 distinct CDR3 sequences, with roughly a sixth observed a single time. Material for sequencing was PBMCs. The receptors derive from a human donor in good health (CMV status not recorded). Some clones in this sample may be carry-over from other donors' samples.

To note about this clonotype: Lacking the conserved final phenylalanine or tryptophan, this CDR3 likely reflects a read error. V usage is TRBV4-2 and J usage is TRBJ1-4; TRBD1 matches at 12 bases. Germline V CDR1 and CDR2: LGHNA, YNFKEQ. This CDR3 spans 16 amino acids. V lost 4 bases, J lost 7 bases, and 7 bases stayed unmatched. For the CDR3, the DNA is TGTGCCAGCAGCCCGGGACAGGGGGCCTCAGGTGAAAAACTGTTTTCT. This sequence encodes CASSPGQGASGEKLFS.

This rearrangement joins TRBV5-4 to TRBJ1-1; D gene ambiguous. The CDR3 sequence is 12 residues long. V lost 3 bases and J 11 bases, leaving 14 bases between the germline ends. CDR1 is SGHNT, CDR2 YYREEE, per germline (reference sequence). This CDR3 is CASSSGGPLAFF. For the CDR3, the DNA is TGTGCCAGCAGCTCGGGAGGCCCCTTGGCTTTCTTT.

The CDR3 is CSVARQVNEKLFF. DNA for the CDR3: TGCAGCGTTGCCCGGCAGGTTAATGAAAAACTGTTTTTT. The V and J genes are TRBV29-1 and TRBJ1-4; D unresolved. Germline V gives CDR1 SQVTM, CDR2 ANQGSEA. V was clipped by 4 bases and J by 4 bases, with 10 bases between them. This CDR3 is 13 amino acids long.

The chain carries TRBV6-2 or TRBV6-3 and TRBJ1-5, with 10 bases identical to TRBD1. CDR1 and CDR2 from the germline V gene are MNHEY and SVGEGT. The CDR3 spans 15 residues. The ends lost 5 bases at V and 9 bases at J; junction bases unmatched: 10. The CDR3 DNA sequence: TGTGCCAGCAGTGTGACAGGGGGCTCGTATCGGCCCCAGCATTTT. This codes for CASSVTGGSYRPQHF.

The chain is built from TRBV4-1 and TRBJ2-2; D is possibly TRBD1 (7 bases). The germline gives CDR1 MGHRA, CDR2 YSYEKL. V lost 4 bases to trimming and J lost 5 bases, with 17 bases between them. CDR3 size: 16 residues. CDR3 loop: CASSRGTVPGTGELFF. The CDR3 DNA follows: TGCGCCAGCAGCCGCGGGACAGTCCCGGGGACCGGGGAGCTGTTTTTT.

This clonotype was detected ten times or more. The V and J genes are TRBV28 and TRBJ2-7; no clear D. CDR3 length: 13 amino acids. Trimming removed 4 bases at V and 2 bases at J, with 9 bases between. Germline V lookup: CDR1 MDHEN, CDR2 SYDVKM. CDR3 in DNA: TGTGCCAGCAGTTGGCACGGAACCTACGAGCAGTACTTC. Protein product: CASSWHGTYEQYF. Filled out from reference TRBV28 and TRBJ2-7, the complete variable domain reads DVKVTQSSRYLVKRTGEKVFLECVQDMDHENMFWYRQDPGLGLRLIYFSYDVKMKEKGDIPEGYSVSREKKERFSLILESASTNQTSMYLCASSWHGTYEQYFGPGTRLTVT.

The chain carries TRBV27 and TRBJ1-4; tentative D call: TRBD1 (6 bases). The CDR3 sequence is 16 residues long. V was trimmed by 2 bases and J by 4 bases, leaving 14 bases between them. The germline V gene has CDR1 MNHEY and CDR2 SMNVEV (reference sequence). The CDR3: CASSLRPRGDNEKLFF. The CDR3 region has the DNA TGTGCCAGCAGTTTACGCCCCAGGGGTGATAATGAAAAACTGTTTTTT.

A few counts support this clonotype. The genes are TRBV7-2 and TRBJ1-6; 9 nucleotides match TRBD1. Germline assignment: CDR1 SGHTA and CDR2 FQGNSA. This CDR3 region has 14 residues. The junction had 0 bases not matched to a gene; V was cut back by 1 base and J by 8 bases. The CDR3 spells CASSLDRGHSPLHF. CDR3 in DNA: TGTGCCAGCAGCTTAGACAGGGGGCATTCACCCCTCCACTTT.

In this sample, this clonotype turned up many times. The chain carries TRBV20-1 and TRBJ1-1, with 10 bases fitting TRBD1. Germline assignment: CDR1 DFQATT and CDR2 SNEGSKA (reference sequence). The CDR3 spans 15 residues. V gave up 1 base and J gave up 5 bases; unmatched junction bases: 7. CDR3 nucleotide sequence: TGCAGTGCTAGAGCCTCCGGGACAGGGGAGACTGAAGCTTTCTTT. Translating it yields CSARASGTGETEAFF.

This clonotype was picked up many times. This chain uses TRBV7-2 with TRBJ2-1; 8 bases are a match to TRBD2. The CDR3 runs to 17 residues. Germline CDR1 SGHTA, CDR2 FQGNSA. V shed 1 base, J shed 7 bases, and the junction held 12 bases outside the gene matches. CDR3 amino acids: CASSLGGLRGGANEQFF. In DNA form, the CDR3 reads TGTGCCAGCAGCTTAGGGGGACTCCGGGGGGGGGCAAATGAGCAGTTCTTC.

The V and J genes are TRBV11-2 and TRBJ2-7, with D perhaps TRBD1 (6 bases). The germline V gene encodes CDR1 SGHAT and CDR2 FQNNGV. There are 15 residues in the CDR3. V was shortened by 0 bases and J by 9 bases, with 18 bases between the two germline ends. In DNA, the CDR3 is TGTGCCAGCAGCTTAGATTCGGCAGGGGCGGTGGTGCAGTACTTC. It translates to CASSLDSAGAVVQYF.

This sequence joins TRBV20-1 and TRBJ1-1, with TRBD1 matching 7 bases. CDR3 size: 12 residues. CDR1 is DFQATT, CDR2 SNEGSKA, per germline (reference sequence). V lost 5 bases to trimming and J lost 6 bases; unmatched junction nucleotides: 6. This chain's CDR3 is CSAPRTGPEAFF. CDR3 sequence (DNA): TGCAGTGCTCCTCGGACAGGCCCTGAAGCTTTCTTT.

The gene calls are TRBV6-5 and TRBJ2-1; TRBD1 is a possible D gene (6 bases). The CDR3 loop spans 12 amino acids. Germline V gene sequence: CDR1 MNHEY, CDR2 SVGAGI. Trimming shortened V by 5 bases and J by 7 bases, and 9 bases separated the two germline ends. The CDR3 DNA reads TGTGCCAGCAGTGACCAGGGGAATGAGCAGTTCTTC. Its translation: CASSDQGNEQFF.

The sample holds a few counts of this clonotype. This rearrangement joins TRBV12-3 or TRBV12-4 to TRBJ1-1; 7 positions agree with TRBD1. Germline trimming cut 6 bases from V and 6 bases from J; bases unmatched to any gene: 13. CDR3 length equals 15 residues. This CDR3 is CASSKLQGRWAEAFF. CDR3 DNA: TGTGCCAGCAGCAAACTACAGGGGCGGTGGGCTGAAGCTTTCTTT.

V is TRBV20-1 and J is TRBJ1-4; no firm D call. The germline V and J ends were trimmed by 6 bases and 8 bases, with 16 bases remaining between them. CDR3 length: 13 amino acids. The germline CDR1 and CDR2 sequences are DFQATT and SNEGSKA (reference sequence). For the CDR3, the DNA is TGCAGTGCAACGGACGGGAGGAGAGAAAAACTGTTTTTT. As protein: CSATDGRREKLFF.

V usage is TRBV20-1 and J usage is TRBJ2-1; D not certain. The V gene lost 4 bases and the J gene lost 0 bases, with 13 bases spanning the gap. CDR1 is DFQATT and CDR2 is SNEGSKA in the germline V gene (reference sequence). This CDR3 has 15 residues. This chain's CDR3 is CSANPGSFSYNEQFF. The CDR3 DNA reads TGCAGTGCTAATCCGGGCTCCTTCTCCTACAATGAGCAGTTCTTC.

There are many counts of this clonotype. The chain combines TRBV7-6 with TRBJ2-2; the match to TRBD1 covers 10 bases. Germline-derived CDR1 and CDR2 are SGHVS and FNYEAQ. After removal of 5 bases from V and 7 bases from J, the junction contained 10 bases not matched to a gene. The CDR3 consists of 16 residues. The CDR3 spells CASSRRDRGTNGELFF. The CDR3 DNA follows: TGTGCCAGCAGCCGACGGGACAGGGGTACCAACGGGGAGCTGTTTTTT.

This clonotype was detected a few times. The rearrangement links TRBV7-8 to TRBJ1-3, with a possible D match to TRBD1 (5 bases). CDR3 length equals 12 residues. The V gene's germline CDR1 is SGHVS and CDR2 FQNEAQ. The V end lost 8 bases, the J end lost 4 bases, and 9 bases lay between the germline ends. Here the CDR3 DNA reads TGTGCCAGCGGGGGGGTAGGAAACACCATATATTTT. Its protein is CASGGVGNTIYF.

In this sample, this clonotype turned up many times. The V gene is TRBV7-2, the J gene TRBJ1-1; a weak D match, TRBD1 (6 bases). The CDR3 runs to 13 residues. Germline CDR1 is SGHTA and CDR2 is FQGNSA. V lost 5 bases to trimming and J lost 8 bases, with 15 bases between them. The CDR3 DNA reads TGTGCCAGCAGCCCGACAGGAGGACTGGAAGCTTTCTTT. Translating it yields CASSPTGGLEAFF. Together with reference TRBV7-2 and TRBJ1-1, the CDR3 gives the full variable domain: GAGVSQSPSNKVTEKGKDVELRCDPISGHTALYWYRQSLGQGLEFLIYFQGNSAPDKSGLPSDRFSAERTGGSVSTLTIQRTQQEDSAVYLCASSPTGGLEAFFGQGTRLTVV.

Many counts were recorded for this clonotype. The CDR3 region has the DNA TGTGCCAGCAGCTTAGTGCGCGGCAATCAGCCCCAGCATTTT. It is translated as CASSLVRGNQPQHF. The J gene is TRBJ1-5, the V gene TRBV7-8, with unresolved D. The V gene lost 1 base and the J gene lost 2 bases, with 6 bases spanning the gap. CDR1 and CDR2 (germline): SGHVS, FQNEAQ. This CDR3 is 14 amino acids long.

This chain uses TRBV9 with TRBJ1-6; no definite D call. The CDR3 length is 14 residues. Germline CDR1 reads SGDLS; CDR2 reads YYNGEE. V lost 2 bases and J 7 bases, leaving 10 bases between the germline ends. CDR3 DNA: TGTGCCAGCAGCGTTGGTGACGGGAATTCACCCCTCCACTTT. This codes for CASSVGDGNSPLHF.

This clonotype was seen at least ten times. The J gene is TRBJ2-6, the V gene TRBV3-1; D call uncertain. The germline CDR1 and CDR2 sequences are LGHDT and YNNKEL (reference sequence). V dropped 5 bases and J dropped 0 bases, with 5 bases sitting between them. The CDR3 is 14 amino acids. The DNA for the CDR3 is TGTGCCAGCAGCTGGGCCTCTGGGGCCAACGTCCTGACTTTC. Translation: CASSWASGANVLTF.

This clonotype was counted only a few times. The CDR3 DNA reads as TGTGCCAGCCGAGGGCGCCAGCGTACAGAGACCCAGTACTTC. Protein sequence: CASRGRQRTETQYF. This chain uses TRBV5-8 with TRBJ2-5; maybe TRBD2 (5 bases). From germline, CDR1 is SGHTS and CDR2 YDEGEE. V was cut by 7 bases and J by 4 bases, with 17 bases left in between. The CDR3 consists of 14 residues.

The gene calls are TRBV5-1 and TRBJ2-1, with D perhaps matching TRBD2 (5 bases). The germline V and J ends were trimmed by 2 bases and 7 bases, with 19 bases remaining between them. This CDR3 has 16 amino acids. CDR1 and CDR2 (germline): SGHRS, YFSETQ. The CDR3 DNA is TGCGCCAGCAGCTTTGCCGGCCTAGCATTGGCGAATGAGCAGTTCTTC. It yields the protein CASSFAGLALANEQFF.

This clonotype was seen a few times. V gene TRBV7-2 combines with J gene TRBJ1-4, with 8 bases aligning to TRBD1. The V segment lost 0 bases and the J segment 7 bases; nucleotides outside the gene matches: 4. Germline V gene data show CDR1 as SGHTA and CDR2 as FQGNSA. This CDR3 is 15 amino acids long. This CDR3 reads CASSLASGGSEKLFF. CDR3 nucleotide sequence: TGTGCCAGCAGCTTAGCTTCAGGGGGCAGTGAAAAACTGTTTTTT.